This TCR beta chain was sequenced in a study of T cell responses to AZD1222 COVID-19 vaccine. General study findings and limits: Donors were mostly white British, more females; clonal diversity possibly underestimated. Unmutated variant regions are reportedly targeted by nearly half of spike-specific TCRs.

Germline-derived CDR1 and CDR2 are LNHDA and SQIVND (reference sequence). V lost 5 bases, J lost 4 bases, and 3 bases stayed unmatched. The CDR3 has 13 residues. To note about this clone: The antigen is unknown.

The data were produced by immunoSEQ multiplex PCR, yet TCRdb's version contains in-frame clones alone and is incomplete. The repertoire holds 100,000 to 120,000 clones, with about 92% as singletons. The TCR originated in an adult in good health. This chain joins TRBV19 and TRBJ2-5; 8 nucleotides align to TRBD1. The specimen was peripheral blood, collected on day 0 of MenACWY control vaccination. CDR3 nucleotide sequence: TGTGCCAGTAGTGTACAGGGGGGAGAGACCCAGTACTTC. This gives the protein CASSVQGGETQYF.